The clone carrying this T cell receptor beta chain has ten or more counts. Its antigen is unknown. Using its own MiXCR run on the 5' RACE reads, TCRdb lists one record per CDR3 protein. The repertoire holds 250,000 or so distinct CDR3 sequences, about 10% seen once, with 2.6% in the top ten. The sample comes from a study of CD8 T cells in ankylosing spondylitis. Study results and limitations: CD8+ disease-linked clones were present at relatively low frequencies in blood. Blood from ankylosing spondylitis patients appeared to carry a characteristic roughly 8-variant TCR beta motif. The authors reported significant enrichment of disease-linked clones in matched ankylosing spondylitis synovial fluid.

With V trimmed by 5 bases and J by 7 bases, 17 bases remained unmatched. This CDR3 has 18 amino acids. Germline V gene lookup returns CDR1 SQVTM and CDR2 ANQGSEA. Sequencing was done on a sample of blood, either unsorted or a sorted T cell fraction (not recorded which). This TCR came from a male donor with ankylosing spondylitis or in good health (not recorded which). The chain has TRBV29-1 and TRBJ2-1; TRBD2 aligns across 13 bases. The CDR3 here is CSVLGGLAGVVPGNEQFF. In DNA form, the CDR3 reads TGCAGCGTTTTGGGAGGACTAGCGGGAGTGGTCCCCGGTAATGAGCAGTTCTTC.